These 8 T cell receptor beta chains were sequenced from one sample in a study of Ad26.COV2.S vaccination and SARS-CoV-2 variants. Treatment here: around 19 received Ad26.COV2.S at low or high dose, single or two shots; about 5 received placebo; per-sample allocation not given. Specimens were obtained on day 63 following the first vaccine or placebo injection. Only in-frame clones appear in the TCRdb table, and some are missing; sequencing was by immunoSEQ multiplex PCR. The data hold 200,000 to 300,000 clones, with roughly nine tenths observed a single time. Sequencing was performed on peripheral blood, taken in a trial of Ad26.COV2.S vaccine versus placebo. These receptors all stem from a person aged 18 to 65 who received the Ad26.COV2.S COVID-19 vaccine or a placebo.

The chain recombines TRBV6-2 or TRBV6-3 with TRBJ2-7; 7 positions match TRBD2. With 4 bases clipped from V and 1 base from J, the junction kept 13 bases outside the gene matches. The CDR3 is made up of 17 amino acids. Germline V CDR1 and CDR2: MNHEY, SVGEGT. The CDR3 coding sequence is TGTGCCAGCAGTTCCCCCCAGGGCGGCGGGGGTTCCTACGAGCAGTACGTC. It is translated as CASSSPQGGGGSYEQYV.

The chain is built from TRBV5-1 and TRBJ2-2, with 8 bases that match TRBD2. V shed 7 bases and J 1 base; nucleotides not matched to a gene: 3. The CDR3 has 14 amino acids. CDR1 and CDR2 from the germline V gene are SGHRS and YFSETQ. CDR3 nucleotides: TGCGCCAGCTCCGGGGGGGGGAACACCGGGGAGCTGTTTTTT. Translating it yields CASSGGGNTGELFF.

The chain joins TRBV27 to TRBJ1-2; D possibly corresponds to TRBD1 (6 bases). Germline V gene sequence: CDR1 MNHEY, CDR2 SMNVEV (reference sequence). CDR3 length: 13 amino acids. The V end lost 6 bases, the J end lost 6 bases, and 14 bases lay between the germline ends. The CDR3 is CASSTNRDDGYTF. In DNA, the CDR3 is TGTGCCAGCAGCACAAACAGGGATGATGGCTACACCTTC.

This rearrangement joins TRBV4-3 to TRBJ1-6; D may be TRBD1 (5 bases). The CDR3 consists of 15 residues. Trimming pared 1 base from V and 3 bases from J, leaving 7 bases between. Germline V gives CDR1 LGHNA, CDR2 YSLEER. In DNA form, the CDR3 reads TGCGCCAGCAGCCAAGGGACACACTATAATTCACCCCTCCACTTT. Encoded protein: CASSQGTHYNSPLHF.

Points on this clone: The same CDR3 also results from other DNA sequences found in this sample. The V and J genes are TRBV4-1 and TRBJ1-5, with D perhaps matching TRBD1 (5 bases). There are 14 residues in the CDR3. V dropped 1 base and J dropped 4 bases, with 8 bases sitting between them. Germline V lookup: CDR1 MGHRA, CDR2 YSYEKL. CDR3: CASSQAGGNQPQHF. The CDR3 coding sequence is TGCGCCAGCAGCCAAGCTGGGGGGAATCAGCCCCAGCATTTT.

V and J are TRBV30 and TRBJ2-4; D may correspond to TRBD1 or TRBD2 (5 bases each). Germline V gives CDR1 GTSNPN, CDR2 SVGIG (reference sequence). This CDR3 region has 17 residues. Trimming stripped 2 bases from V and 0 bases from J, with 17 bases between. The CDR3 loop is CAWSHGTHGVAKNIQYF. The CDR3 nucleotides are TGTGCCTGGAGTCACGGGACGCATGGCGTAGCCAAAAACATTCAGTACTTC.

The J gene is TRBJ2-1, the V gene TRBV18; 9 bases map to TRBD2. Germline V gene sequence: CDR1 KGHSH, CDR2 LQKENI. The CDR3 is 18 amino acids. With 2 bases clipped from V and 10 bases from J, the junction kept 18 bases outside the gene matches. This CDR3 is CASSPTFSASGILKEQFF. The CDR3 DNA reads as TGTGCCAGCTCACCAACATTCAGCGCTAGCGGGATTCTTAAAGAGCAGTTCTTC.

This clone was recorded once. V and J are TRBV4-1 and TRBJ2-1, with a tentative D call TRBD2 (5 bases). The CDR3 sequence is 13 residues long. Germline lookup yields CDR1 MGHRA and CDR2 YSYEKL. V gave up 1 base and J gave up 16 bases, with 17 bases separating them. The CDR3 DNA reads as TGCGCCAGCAGCCAAGTAGGCTTCGGGGTGAGTTTCTTC. Protein product: CASSQVGFGVSFF.